The next 27 T cell receptor beta chains were all read from a single sample in a study of T-cell reconstitution after alpha-beta-depleted transplantation in children listed by TCRdb under 2016. Libraries were made using PCR. TCRdb records Illumina HiSeq 2500 as the sequencer. To normalize quantification of the TCRbeta repertoire, the TCR libraries were built with molecular barcoding that relied on unique molecular identifiers. TCRdb passed the public sequencing reads through fastp at Q25 and MiXCR, retaining productive beta sequences. Every distinct CDR3 protein forms one entry, paired with its most common genes and DNA. Present in this sample are 190,000 or so distinct CDR3 sequences, around 7% of which were seen just once. Roughly 3% of the sample comes from the top ten. The specimen comprised PBMCs from the stem cell graft donor, sampled from the stem cell graft. The receptor set was obtained from a human donor who donated a stem cell graft to a child with Wiskott-Aldrich syndrome.

At least ten counts were recorded for this clonotype. V is TRBV20-1 and J is TRBJ2-2; D is undetermined. Germline V CDR1 and CDR2: DFQATT, SNEGSKA (reference sequence). V lost 3 bases and J 5 bases, leaving 4 bases between the germline ends. The CDR3 spans 11 residues. This CDR3 reads CSASDTGELFF. CDR3 nucleotides: TGCAGTGCTAGCGATACCGGGGAGCTGTTTTTT.

This clonotype was recorded only once. It may be a read error: a sequence one base away is much more abundant. V is TRBV3-1 and J is TRBJ2-7; 7 bases align to TRBD1. Germline assignment: CDR1 LGHDT and CDR2 YNNKEL (reference sequence). V lost 0 bases, J lost 9 bases, and 11 bases stayed unmatched. The CDR3 has 15 amino acids. In nucleotides, the CDR3 is TGTGCCAGCAGCCAAGATATGGACAGGTATCGATGGCAGTACTTC. Translating it yields CASSQDMDRYRWQYF.

This clonotype was counted a few times. CDR3 sequence: CATSDSRSEKLFF. The DNA of the CDR3 is TGTGCCACCAGTGATTCCCGATCCGAAAAACTGTTTTTT. The chain links TRBV24-1 to TRBJ1-4; the D is unclear. CDR3 length equals 13 residues. CDR1 and CDR2 from the germline V gene are KGHDR and SFDVKD. Trimming cost V 2 bases and J 8 bases, with 8 bases left between them.

This clonotype was observed at least ten times. The V and J genes are TRBV10-3 and TRBJ2-1; 8 bases agree with TRBD1. V lost 3 bases, J lost 6 bases, and 7 bases stayed unmatched. CDR3 length: 15 residues. Germline V lookup: CDR1 ENHRY, CDR2 SYGVKD. The CDR3 nucleotides read TGTGCCATCAGTGACCCTGACAGGGGTTTCAATGAGCAGTTCTTC. Translating it yields CAISDPDRGFNEQFF.

This clonotype was recorded at least ten times. DNA of the CDR3: TGCAGCGTTGTAACTAGCGGGGGCCTCACTAGCACAGATACGCAGTATTTT. Its translation is CSVVTSGGLTSTDTQYF. This chain joins TRBV29-1 and TRBJ2-3; 11 bases fit TRBD2. Trimming cost V 4 bases and J 0 bases; bases outside gene matches: 9. The CDR3 has 17 amino acids. Germline-derived CDR1 and CDR2 are SQVTM and ANQGSEA.

This clonotype has a count of ten or more. The chain combines TRBV30 with TRBJ2-7, with D hard to call. Germline CDR1 is GTSNPN and CDR2 is SVGIG (reference sequence). This CDR3 region has 11 residues. The ends were cut back, 0 bases at V and 5 bases at J, with 5 bases in the middle. The CDR3 sequence is CAWSVGNEQYF. The CDR3, as DNA: TGTGCCTGGAGTGTAGGCAACGAGCAGTACTTC.

The sample holds many counts of this clonotype. The chain has TRBV6-5 and TRBJ2-3; TRBD2 aligns across 11 bases. The CDR3 extends over 15 amino acids. V shed 4 bases, J shed 2 bases, and the junction held 2 bases outside the gene matches. CDR1 and CDR2 from the germline V gene are MNHEY and SVGAGI. The CDR3 region is CASSFSGGDTDTQYF. Written as DNA, the CDR3 is TGTGCCAGCAGTTTTAGCGGGGGGGACACAGATACGCAGTATTTT.

This clonotype was counted only a few times. J is TRBJ2-1 and V is TRBV7-9; TRBD1 agrees at 9 bases. The germline CDR1 and CDR2 sequences are SEHNR and FQNEAQ (reference sequence). The CDR3 totals 16 residues. V dropped 4 bases and J dropped 9; count of bases not matched to a gene: 13. CDR3 DNA sequence: TGTGCCAGCAGCTCTTACAGGGGGCGCGGGATAGCTGAGCAGTTCTTC. Amino acids: CASSSYRGRGIAEQFF.

Ten or more counts support this clonotype. The chain employs TRBV5-1 and TRBJ1-2; D is unclear. Germline V gene sequence: CDR1 SGHRS, CDR2 YFSETQ. This CDR3 is built from 15 residues. V shed 5 bases and J shed 4 bases, with 18 bases lying between them. In nucleotides, the CDR3 is TGCGCCAGCAGTGCGGGATCAAGTGTCGGCTATGGCTACACCTTC. It translates to CASSAGSSVGYGYTF.

The genes are TRBV5-1 and TRBJ2-1; D gene unclear. CDR3 length equals 13 residues. Germline V gene lookup returns CDR1 SGHRS and CDR2 YFSETQ. Trimming removed 5 bases from V and 4 bases from J, with 10 bases in between. CDR3 in amino acids: CASRTAVYNEQFF. For the CDR3, the DNA is TGCGCCAGCAGAACCGCGGTATACAATGAGCAGTTCTTC.

This clonotype showed up many times. V is TRBV5-1 and J is TRBJ2-1; possibly TRBD1 or TRBD2 for D (5 bases each). From germline, CDR1 is SGHRS and CDR2 YFSETQ. V was trimmed by 3 bases and J by 0 bases, leaving 13 bases between them. The CDR3 extends over 16 amino acids. The CDR3 spells CASSSRGTSSYNEQFF. CDR3 DNA: TGCGCCAGCAGCTCAAGAGGGACCAGCTCCTACAATGAGCAGTTCTTC.

This clonotype was counted ten times or more. This rearrangement joins TRBV24-1 to TRBJ2-1, with 11 bases matching TRBD1. J gave up 4 bases and V 3 bases, and 4 bases lay outside the gene matches. The CDR3 runs to 16 residues. CDR1 is KGHDR, CDR2 SFDVKD, per germline. The CDR3 DNA follows: TGTGCCACCAGTGATCCAGGGACAGGGGGATACAATGAGCAGTTCTTC. This codes for CATSDPGTGGYNEQFF.

This clonotype was picked up a small number of times. The chain employs TRBV19 and TRBJ1-4; D gene unclear. The CDR3 has 15 amino acids. Trimming stripped 6 bases from V and 8 bases from J, with 19 bases between. Germline V gene lookup returns CDR1 LNHDA and CDR2 SQIVND (reference sequence). CDR3 sequence reads: CASSNRPGGYEKLFF. CDR3 nucleotides: TGTGCCAGTAGCAATCGACCTGGTGGGTACGAAAAACTGTTTTTT.

This clonotype has at least ten counts. The chain employs TRBV6-5 and TRBJ1-3; TRBD1 agrees at 9 bases. The J segment lost 4 bases and the V segment lost 4 bases, leaving 8 bases of the junction unmatched. This CDR3 region has 16 residues. Germline lookup yields CDR1 MNHEY and CDR2 SVGAGI. CDR3 residues: CASSFGDRGIGNTIYF. CDR3 nucleotides: TGTGCCAGCAGTTTTGGAGACAGGGGGATCGGAAACACCATATATTTT.

In its sample, this clonotype was seen many times. This rearrangement joins TRBV10-3 to TRBJ2-2, with D uncertain. V gave up 1 base and J gave up 0 bases, with 6 bases separating them. This CDR3 region has 15 residues. Germline assignment: CDR1 ENHRY and CDR2 SYGVKD. DNA for the CDR3: TGTGCCATCAGTGAGTTGGCCGCGAACACCGGGGAGCTGTTTTTT. This translates into CAISELAANTGELFF.

This clonotype has ten or more counts. The chain uses TRBV12-3 or TRBV12-4 and TRBJ2-1; no clear D. The CDR3 length is 11 residues. V lost 4 bases to trimming and J lost 11 bases, with 9 bases between them. As DNA, the CDR3 is TGTGCCAGCAGTTATTATGGACAGCAGTTCTTC. It translates to CASSYYGQQFF.

In the case of this clonotype: Just one base apart from a much larger clone, this may be a read error. V and J are TRBV7-2 and TRBJ2-2, with D possibly being TRBD1 or TRBD2 (5 bases each). The CDR3 sequence is 16 residues long. V was trimmed by 5 bases and J by 2 bases, leaving 15 bases between them. The germline V gene encodes CDR1 SGHTA and CDR2 FQGNSA. CDR3 protein: CASSPSGGANTGELFF. In nucleotides, the CDR3 is TGTGCCAGCAGCCCGAGTGGGGGAGCTAACACCGGGGAGCTGTTTTTT.

This clonotype was counted at least ten times. V gene TRBV14 combines with J gene TRBJ1-6; D is uncertain. The CDR3 consists of 14 residues. From germline, CDR1 is SGHDN and CDR2 FVKESK. Between the trimmed V and J ends, which lost 1 base and 4 bases, there was a span of 5 bases. In nucleotides, the CDR3 is TGTGCCAGCAGCCAAGGGCGGTATAATTCACCCCTCCACTTT. It encodes CASSQGRYNSPLHF.

This clonotype was seen at least ten times. The chain employs TRBV6-5 and TRBJ1-2; 7 bases align to TRBD1. The CDR3 runs 15 residues. V dropped 0 bases and J dropped 8; count of bases not matched to a gene: 9. The V gene's germline CDR1 is MNHEY and CDR2 SVGAGI. The CDR3 here is CASSYSGRTGLGYTF. The CDR3 DNA reads TGTGCCAGCAGTTACTCGGGTAGGACAGGATTAGGCTACACCTTC.

This clonotype was observed many times. This chain connects TRBV24-1 to TRBJ2-7, with TRBD2 as a possible D gene (5 bases). The germline gives CDR1 KGHDR, CDR2 SFDVKD. The CDR3 totals 14 residues. Between the trimmed V and J ends, which lost 3 bases and 2 bases, there was a span of 10 bases. The CDR3 region has the DNA TGTGCCACCAGTGATCTCGGGGTTCCCTACGAGCAGTACTTC. Encoded protein: CATSDLGVPYEQYF.

This clonotype turned up a few times. The V and J genes are TRBV12-3 or TRBV12-4 and TRBJ1-2, with 7 bases that match TRBD1. The CDR3 sequence is 15 residues long. Trimming removed 6 bases from V and 1 base from J; junction bases left unmatched: 8. CDR3 amino acids: CASSSDRRSNYGYTF. In nucleotides, the CDR3 is TGTGCCAGCAGCTCGGACAGGCGAAGTAACTATGGCTACACCTTC.

Ten or more counts support this clonotype. This chain joins TRBV12-3 or TRBV12-4 and TRBJ1-5; TRBD1 agrees at 8 bases. This CDR3 has 14 amino acids. V shed 7 bases and J 5 bases; nucleotides not matched to a gene: 7. In DNA form, the CDR3 reads TGTGCCAGCACCCCAGACAGGGGCGATCAGCCCCAGCATTTT. Translating gives CASTPDRGDQPQHF.

This clonotype was detected many times. V gene TRBV29-1 combines with J gene TRBJ2-1; D remains ambiguous. The CDR3 covers 13 residues. V was pared by 4 bases and J by 5 bases, with 12 bases between. The germline V gene encodes CDR1 SQVTM and CDR2 ANQGSEA. CDR3 region: CSVGGIRNNEQFF. CDR3 DNA: TGCAGCGTTGGTGGGATTCGGAACAATGAGCAGTTCTTC.

In its sample, this clonotype was seen many times. The chain recombines TRBV6-5 with TRBJ1-1; D is uncertain. CDR3 length equals 16 residues. Germline V gene data show CDR1 as MNHEY and CDR2 as SVGAGI. Trimming stripped 3 bases from V and 0 bases from J, with 14 bases between. The CDR3 spells CASSYFAFYMNTEAFF. The CDR3 bases are TGTGCCAGCAGTTATTTTGCGTTCTACATGAACACTGAAGCTTTCTTT.

In its sample, this clonotype was seen many times. This chain joins TRBV6-5 and TRBJ2-7, with D perhaps TRBD1 (5 bases). From germline, CDR1 is MNHEY and CDR2 SVGAGI. The CDR3 sequence is 15 residues long. V shed 5 bases and J shed 0 bases, with 14 bases lying between them. CDR3 DNA sequence: TGTGCCAGCAGTCTTATTCAGGGCATCTCCTACGAGCAGTACTTC. It encodes CASSLIQGISYEQYF.

The chain employs TRBV2 and TRBJ2-7, with TRBD2 as a possible D gene (5 bases). V gave up 6 bases and J gave up 1 base, with 16 bases separating them. Germline CDR1 reads SNHLY; CDR2 reads FYNNEI. CDR3 length: 15 residues. The CDR3 sequence is CASRAGYKVSYEQYF. The CDR3 DNA follows: TGTGCCAGCAGGGCGGGCTATAAGGTTTCCTACGAGCAGTACTTC.

This clonotype has more than one count but fewer than ten. The chain employs TRBV24-1 and TRBJ2-3, with a possible D match to TRBD2 (6 bases). The CDR3 sequence is 18 residues long. The ends were cut back, 1 base at V and 2 bases at J, with 18 bases in the middle. Germline V lookup: CDR1 KGHDR, CDR2 SFDVKD. The DNA of the CDR3 is TGTGCCACCAGTGATTTAGAAAAAACTAGCACAGTCACAGATACGCAGTATTTT. Amino acid sequence: CATSDLEKTSTVTDTQYF.